The following is a T cell receptor beta chain sequence with its context. This may come from a read error, since a much larger clone is one base off. This sample stems from a study of regulatory T cells in long-lasting Graves disease. Across the whole study: By definition, persistent Graves' disease involved antithyroid drugs for over 5 years alongside positive TSH receptor antibodies.

As for time point: persistent/refractory GD, antithyroid drugs over 5 years with positive TRAb. Following extraction of RNA from PBMCs, that RNA was used to make the TCR library. Germline CDR1 SGHRS, CDR2 YFSETQ. V was clipped by 2 bases and J by 10 bases, with 13 bases between them. CDR3 length: 14 amino acids. Relying on iRepertoire HTBI primers and Arm-PCR of CDR3 regions, the team built TCR beta libraries. TCRdb re-called the multiplex PCR reads through MiXCR, storing one row per CDR3 protein. The sample comprises roughly 450,000 distinct CDR3 sequences, around 20% of which are singletons, and roughly 8% rests with the top ten.

Sequenced here: peripheral blood mononuclear cells (PBMCs), sampled when the disease was refractory, from a patient treated with antithyroid drugs. This chain uses TRBV5-1 with TRBJ1-6; weak D call: TRBD1 (6 bases). The TCR was taken from a female donor with Graves disease. CDR3: CASSLTGSTSPLHF. In nucleotides, the CDR3 is TGCGCCAGCAGCTTAACAGGGAGTACATCACCCCTCCACTTT. Based on the CDR3 plus reference TRBV5-1 and TRBJ1-6, the full variable domain is KAGVTQTPRYLIKTRGQQVTLSCSPISGHRSVSWYQQTPGQGLQFLFEYFSETQRNKGNFPGRFSGRQFSNSRSEMNVSTLELGDSALYLCASSLTGSTSPLHFGNGTRLTVT.